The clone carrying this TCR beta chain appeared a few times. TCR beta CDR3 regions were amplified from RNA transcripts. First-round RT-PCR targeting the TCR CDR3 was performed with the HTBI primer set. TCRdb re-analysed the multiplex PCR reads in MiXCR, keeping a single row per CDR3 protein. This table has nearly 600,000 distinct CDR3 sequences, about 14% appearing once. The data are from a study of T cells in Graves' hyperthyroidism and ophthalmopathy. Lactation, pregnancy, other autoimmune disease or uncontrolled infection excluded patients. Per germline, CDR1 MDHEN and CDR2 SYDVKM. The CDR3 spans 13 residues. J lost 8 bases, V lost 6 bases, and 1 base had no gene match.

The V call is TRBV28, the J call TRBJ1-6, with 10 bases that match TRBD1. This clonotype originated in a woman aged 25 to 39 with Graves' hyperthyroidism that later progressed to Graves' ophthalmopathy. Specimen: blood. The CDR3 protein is CASRTGGHSPLHF. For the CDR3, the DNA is TGTGCCAGCAGGACAGGGGGCCATTCACCCCTCCACTTT.